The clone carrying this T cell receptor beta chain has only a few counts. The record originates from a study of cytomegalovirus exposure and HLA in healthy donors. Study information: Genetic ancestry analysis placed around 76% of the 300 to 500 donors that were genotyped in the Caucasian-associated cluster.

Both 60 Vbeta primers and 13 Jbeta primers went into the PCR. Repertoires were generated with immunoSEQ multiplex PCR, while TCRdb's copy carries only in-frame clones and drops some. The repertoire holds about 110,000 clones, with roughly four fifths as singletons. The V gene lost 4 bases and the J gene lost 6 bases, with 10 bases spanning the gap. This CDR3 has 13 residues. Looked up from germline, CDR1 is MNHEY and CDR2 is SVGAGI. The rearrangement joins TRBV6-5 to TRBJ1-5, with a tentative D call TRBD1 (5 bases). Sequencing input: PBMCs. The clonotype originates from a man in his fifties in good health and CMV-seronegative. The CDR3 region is CASSLGVGQPQHF. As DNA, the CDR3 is TGTGCCAGCAGTTTAGGGGTTGGTCAGCCCCAGCATTTT.